The T cell receptor (beta chain) under discussion was sequenced for a study of blood T cell repertoires in COVID-19. Study-level background: Sample material is recorded as cDNA or gDNA derived from T cells, B-cell-depleted T cells, or PBMCs.

Germline V gene data show CDR1 as SGHAT and CDR2 as FQNNGV. The CDR3 loop spans 13 amino acids. With 6 bases removed from V and 3 bases from J, the gap between germline ends came to 11 bases. Sequenced by immunoSEQ multiplex PCR; TCRdb stores in-frame clones only, minus some. The data hold around 160,000 clones, with about 88% observed a single time. The sequence came from a woman aged 80 or over with acute or convalescent COVID-19. The chain links TRBV11-2 to TRBJ1-1, with D tentatively TRBD1 (5 bases). Sequenced: peripheral blood. The chain's CDR3 is CASSPRVDTEAFF. In DNA form, the CDR3 reads TGTGCCAGCAGTCCCAGGGTGGACACTGAAGCTTTCTTT.